The 26 T cell receptor beta chains given below trace back to one sample, sequenced in a study of breast tumors, draining lymph nodes, adjacent tissues. Using its own MiXCR run on the multiplex PCR reads, TCRdb lists one record per CDR3 protein. Of more than 20,000 distinct CDR3 sequences in the sample, approximately 63% were seen once. The sequencing input was tumor-adjacent breast tissue. The receptors stem from a female donor with breast cancer. Some clones in this sample may be carry-over from other donors' samples.

This chain uses TRBV6-5 with TRBJ2-7; TRBD1 is a possible D gene (6 bases). CDR1 MNHEY and CDR2 SVGAGI come from the germline V gene. Trimming removed 4 bases at V and 6 bases at J, with 13 bases between. There are 13 residues in the CDR3. The CDR3 DNA follows: TGTGCCAGCAGTTCCGGACAGAGGGTCGAGCAGTACTTC. Protein sequence: CASSSGQRVEQYF.

This chain links TRBV27 with TRBJ2-1; 14 positions agree with TRBD2. Germline V CDR1 and CDR2: MNHEY, SMNVEV (reference sequence). The CDR3 runs to 19 residues. V gave up 5 bases and J gave up 2 bases; unmatched junction bases: 11. This CDR3 is CASSPPGLAGDPAYNEQFF. CDR3 in DNA: TGTGCCAGCAGTCCACCGGGACTAGCGGGGGACCCCGCCTACAATGAGCAGTTCTTC.

This sequence joins TRBV15 and TRBJ2-7; TRBD2 matches 11 bases. This CDR3 comprises 19 residues. Germline loops: CDR1 LNHNV, CDR2 YYDKDF (reference sequence). V dropped 0 bases and J dropped 2; count of bases not matched to a gene: 12. This chain's CDR3 is CATSRDTASGRSRAYEQYF. CDR3 in DNA: TGTGCCACCAGCAGAGATACTGCTAGCGGGAGGAGTAGGGCCTACGAGCAGTACTTC.

The V call is TRBV20-1, the J call TRBJ1-1, with 9 bases aligning to TRBD1. The CDR3 is 17 residues long. CDR1 DFQATT and CDR2 SNEGSKA come from the germline V gene (reference sequence). The ends lost 5 bases at V and 9 bases at J; junction bases unmatched: 22. CDR3 nucleotides: TGCAGTGCTGGTTCCCCACTGCGAAAACAGGGGGCGACTAAAGCTTTCTTT. Translation gives CSAGSPLRKQGATKAFF.

The rearrangement links TRBV5-5 to TRBJ2-2; 9 bases fit TRBD1. Germline CDR1 is SGHKS and CDR2 is YYEKEE (reference sequence). The V and J ends lost 4 bases and 0 bases, in that order; junction bases with no gene match: 1. CDR3 length equals 15 residues. In DNA, the CDR3 is TGTGCCAGCAGCAGACAGGGGGCGAACACCGGGGAGCTGTTTTTT. Its protein product is CASSRQGANTGELFF.

The chain combines TRBV7-9 with TRBJ2-5; TRBD1 matches 7 bases. This CDR3 has 14 residues. Germline V gene lookup returns CDR1 SEHNR and CDR2 FQNEAQ (reference sequence). V lost 6 bases and J lost 2; bases outside the gene matches: 6. CDR3 region: CASRHSGGQETQYF. DNA of the CDR3: TGTGCCAGCAGACACTCAGGGGGACAAGAGACCCAGTACTTC.

This clonotype has only a few counts. The chain links TRBV24-1 to TRBJ2-1; D gene unclear. The CDR3 sequence is 14 residues long. The germline gives CDR1 KGHDR, CDR2 SFDVKD. V was trimmed by 5 bases and J by 0 bases, leaving 7 bases between them. CDR3 region: CATSARRSYNEQFF. CDR3 sequence (DNA): TGTGCCACCAGTGCCCGTCGCTCCTACAATGAGCAGTTCTTC.

Many counts were recorded for this clonotype. The CDR3 region is CASSIGAGAREQYF. The CDR3 bases are TGTGCCAGTAGTATTGGTGCGGGAGCTCGGGAGCAGTACTTC. The chain is built from TRBV19 and TRBJ2-7; 7 positions match TRBD2. The CDR3 is 14 amino acids. Germline CDR1 and CDR2: LNHDA and SQIVND (reference sequence). V lost 3 bases to trimming and J lost 7 bases; unmatched junction nucleotides: 9.

This clonotype was found a few times. The rearrangement uses TRBV10-1 and TRBJ2-1; D perhaps matches TRBD2 (6 bases). Trimming took off 3 bases at V and 3 bases at J, with 15 bases between the two ends. Germline values: CDR1 WNHNN, CDR2 SYGVQD (reference sequence). This CDR3 is built from 16 residues. CDR3 coding DNA: TGCGCCAGCAGTGATATTAGGGGACTTCTCTACAATGAGCAGTTCTTC. Protein sequence: CASSDIRGLLYNEQFF.

This chain joins TRBV28 and TRBJ1-2, with D uncertain. Germline values: CDR1 MDHEN, CDR2 SYDVKM. The CDR3 totals 11 residues. The V end lost 6 bases, the J end lost 3 bases, and 5 bases lay between the germline ends. CDR3 nucleotide sequence: TGTGCCAGCAGACAGTACTATGGCTACACCTTC. As protein: CASRQYYGYTF.

In the case of this clonotype: Mismatch with germline at one junction end may stem from a read error. The chain carries TRBV7-6 and TRBJ2-1, with 9 bases matching TRBD2. The V gene's germline CDR1 is SGHVS and CDR2 FNYEAQ. The length of the CDR3 is 17 residues. CDR3 sequence: CASSQLSGRVELGEQVF. CDR3 sequence (DNA): TGTGCCAGCAGCCAACTTAGCGGGAGAGTGGAGTTGGGTGAGCAGGTCTTC.

This chain links TRBV3-1 with TRBJ2-7; the D is unclear. Deletions cut 6 bases from V and 3 bases from J, with 9 bases between. This CDR3 is 12 amino acids long. Germline V gene sequence: CDR1 LGHDT, CDR2 YNNKEL (reference sequence). The CDR3 reads CASSRTYYEQYF. Here the CDR3 DNA reads TGTGCCAGCAGTCGGACCTACTACGAGCAGTACTTC.

This chain joins TRBV4-2 and TRBJ2-7, with 12 bases that match TRBD2. With 1 base clipped from V and 3 bases from J, the junction kept 16 bases outside the gene matches. Germline V CDR1 and CDR2: LGHNA, YNFKEQ. This CDR3 region has 20 residues. In nucleotides, the CDR3 is TGTGCCAGCAGCCAAGTCGATTTTGGACTAGCGGGAATCCCCAGCTACGAGCAGTACTTC. Its protein product is CASSQVDFGLAGIPSYEQYF.

This clonotype is medium-sized (0.01 to 0.1%) by share. V is TRBV7-2 and J is TRBJ2-7; 12 bases map to TRBD2. Trimming removed 5 bases from V and 5 bases from J; junction bases left unmatched: 4. Germline lookup yields CDR1 SGHTA and CDR2 FQGNSA. This CDR3 comprises 14 residues. In DNA form, the CDR3 reads TGTGCCAGCAGCCCAGCTAGCGGGAGGGACGAGCAGTACTTC. It encodes CASSPASGRDEQYF.

The genes are TRBV3-1 and TRBJ2-3, with TRBD2 matching 7 bases. V lost 7 bases, J lost 6 bases, and 7 bases stayed unmatched. The CDR3 spans 13 residues. Germline assignment: CDR1 LGHDT and CDR2 YNNKEL (reference sequence). In nucleotides, the CDR3 is TGTGCCAGCAACTCAGCGGGGAGGGATACGCAGTATTTT. It translates to CASNSAGRDTQYF.

This CDR3 reads CSARDAATYAYEQYF. CDR3 DNA sequence: TGCAGTGCTAGAGATGCCGCCACCTACGCCTACGAGCAGTACTTC. The chain combines TRBV20-1 with TRBJ2-7; no reliable D call. The CDR3 extends over 15 amino acids. V was trimmed by 0 bases and J by 2 bases, leaving 14 bases between them. Germline CDR1 DFQATT, CDR2 SNEGSKA (reference sequence).

With regard to this clonotype: A read error may produce the germline difference seen at one junction end. The chain combines TRBV5-1 with TRBJ1-2; 8 bases line up with TRBD1. The CDR3 totals 14 residues. Germline V gives CDR1 SGHRS, CDR2 YFSETQ. CDR3 bases: TGTGCCAGCAGGAAAACAGGGGGGCACTATGGCTACACCTTC. Translated, it gives CASRKTGGHYGYTF.

The rearrangement uses TRBV20-1 and TRBJ2-7; D perhaps matches TRBD1 (6 bases). Trimming stripped 6 bases from V and 0 bases from J, with 27 bases between. The V gene's germline CDR1 is DFQATT and CDR2 SNEGSKA (reference sequence). The CDR3 is 18 residues long. The CDR3 nucleotides read TGCAGTGCCCTTGGGTCTATCGGTGACAGGCTCAACTCCTACGAGCAGTACTTC. This encodes CSALGSIGDRLNSYEQYF.

V usage is TRBV20-1 and J usage is TRBJ2-1, with 7 bases matching TRBD2. Trimming at V came to 1 base and at J to 0 bases, leaving 9 bases not matched to a gene. There are 17 residues in the CDR3. Germline values: CDR1 DFQATT, CDR2 SNEGSKA (reference sequence). The DNA for the CDR3 is TGCAGTGCTAGAGCAGGCCTAGCGGAAAGCTCCTACAATGAGCAGTTCTTC. Its protein is CSARAGLAESSYNEQFF.

This clonotype was picked up a small number of times. The chain links TRBV4-2 to TRBJ2-7, with 7 bases identical to TRBD1. Germline-derived CDR1 and CDR2 are LGHNA and YNFKEQ. V gave up 4 bases and J gave up 2 bases; unmatched junction bases: 2. This CDR3 is built from 13 residues. In DNA form, the CDR3 reads TGTGCCAGCAGCCCACAGGGGCCCTACGAGCAGTACTTC. Residues: CASSPQGPYEQYF.

By proportion, this clonotype is medium-sized. The chain is built from TRBV29-1 and TRBJ2-7, with D perhaps TRBD1 or TRBD2 (6 bases each). From germline, CDR1 is SQVTM and CDR2 ANQGSEA. The CDR3 sequence is 13 residues long. V was shortened by 6 bases and J by 5 bases, with 17 bases between the two germline ends. The CDR3 sequence: CSVSALGGHEQYF. CDR3 coding DNA: TGCAGCGTCTCGGCCCTGGGGGGCCACGAGCAGTACTTC.

This clonotype was counted at least ten times. This sequence joins TRBV28 and TRBJ2-6; D is ambiguous. The germline V gene has CDR1 MDHEN and CDR2 SYDVKM. Trimming left V 5 bases short and J 4 bases short, with 9 bases between. The CDR3 contains 14 residues. In DNA form, the CDR3 reads TGTGCCAGCAGTAAAACCCTGGGGGCCAACGTCCTGACTTTC. Protein product: CASSKTLGANVLTF.

CDR3 residues: CASSLSASYEQYF. The CDR3 DNA is TGTGCCAGCAGCTTATCTGCCAGCTACGAGCAGTACTTC. The V gene is TRBV11-2, the J gene TRBJ2-7, with D unresolved. V was trimmed by 2 bases and J by 3 bases, leaving 8 bases between them. Germline V CDR1 and CDR2: SGHAT, FQNNGV. CDR3 length: 13 amino acids.

The chain combines TRBV5-6 with TRBJ2-5, with D perhaps assigned TRBD1 or TRBD2 (6 bases each). From germline, CDR1 is SGHDT and CDR2 YYEEEE. Trimming took 7 bases from V and 5 from J, leaving 18 bases between them. This CDR3 spans 14 amino acids. CDR3 bases: TGTGCCAGCGGTTTGGTGGGGGGCGACGAGACCCAGTACTTC. Amino acids: CASGLVGGDETQYF.

Ten or more counts support this clonotype. The chain carries TRBV18 and TRBJ1-3; D is undetermined. V shed 3 bases and J shed 0 bases, with 9 bases lying between them. Germline loops: CDR1 KGHSH, CDR2 LQKENI. CDR3 size: 15 residues. CDR3 nucleotides: TGTGCCAGCTCACCTTCGGCCTACTCTGGAAACACCATATATTTT. Translated: CASSPSAYSGNTIYF.

The genes are TRBV29-1 and TRBJ2-1; 10 bases agree with TRBD2. This CDR3 has 13 residues. CDR1 and CDR2 from the germline V gene are SQVTM and ANQGSEA. The trim removed 6 bases at V and 9 bases at J, leaving 8 bases unmatched. The CDR3 loop is CSVQAGGQGEQFF. CDR3 nucleotides: TGCAGCGTCCAAGCGGGAGGGCAGGGTGAGCAGTTCTTC.